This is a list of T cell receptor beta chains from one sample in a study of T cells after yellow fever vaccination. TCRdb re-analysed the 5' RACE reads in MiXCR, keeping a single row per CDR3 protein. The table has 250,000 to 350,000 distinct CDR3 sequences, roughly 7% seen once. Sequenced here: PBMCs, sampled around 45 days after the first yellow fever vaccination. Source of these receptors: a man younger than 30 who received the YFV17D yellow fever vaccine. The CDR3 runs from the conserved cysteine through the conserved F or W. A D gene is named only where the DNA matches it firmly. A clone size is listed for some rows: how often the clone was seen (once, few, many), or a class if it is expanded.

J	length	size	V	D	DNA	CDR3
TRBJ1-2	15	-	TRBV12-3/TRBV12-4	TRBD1	TGTGCCAGCAGTTCTCCGGGACAGGGTATCTATGGCTACACCTTC	CASSSPGQGIYGYTF
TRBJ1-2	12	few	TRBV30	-	TGTGCCTGGAGTGTACAGTCCTATGGCTACACCTTC	CAWSVQSYGYTF
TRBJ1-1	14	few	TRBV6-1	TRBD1	TGTGCCAGCGCCGAATCTCCGGGACAGGGCGAAGCTTTCTTT	CASAESPGQGEAFF
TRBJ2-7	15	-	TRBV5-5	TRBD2	TGTGCCAGCAGCTTTTCCTTCGCGGGGGTCTACGAGCAGTACTTC	CASSFSFAGVYEQYF
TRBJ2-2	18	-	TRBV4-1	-	TGCGCCAGCAGCCGGGGGGATATGGGAACAGACAGGGCCGGGGAGCTGTTTTTT	CASSRGDMGTDRAGELFF
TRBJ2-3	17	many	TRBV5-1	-	TGCGCCAGCAGCTTGTTCGCTTCCAGCACTAGCACAGATACGCAGTATTTT	CASSLFASSTSTDTQYF
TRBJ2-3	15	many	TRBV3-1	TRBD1	TGTGCCAGCAGCCGCCAGGGGACAGCCACAGATACGCAGTATTTT	CASSRQGTATDTQYF
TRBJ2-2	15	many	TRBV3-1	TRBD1	TGTGCCAGCAGCCCCAGGGGGCCAGGGACCGGGGAGCTGTTTTTT	CASSPRGPGTGELFF
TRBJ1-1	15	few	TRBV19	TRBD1	TGTGCCAGTAGTACGCCGCCCGACAGGGACACTGAAGCTTTCTTT	CASSTPPDRDTEAFF
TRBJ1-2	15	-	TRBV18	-	TGTGCCAGCTCACCACCCTCCCTCTTGAACTATGGCTACACCTTC	CASSPPSLLNYGYTF
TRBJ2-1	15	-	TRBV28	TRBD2	TGTGCCAGCAGTTCCCTAGCGGGGGGGTCTTATGAGCAGTTCTTC	CASSSLAGGSYEQFF
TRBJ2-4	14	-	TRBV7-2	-	TGTGCCAGCAGCCTGTCGGGGCCACAAAACATTCAGTACTTC	CASSLSGPQNIQYF
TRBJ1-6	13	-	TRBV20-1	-	TGCAGTGCTAGCCCGGGGATCCCTTCACCCCTCCACTTT	CSASPGIPSPLHF
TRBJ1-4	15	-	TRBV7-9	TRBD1	TGTACCAGCACCCCGCCTGGGACAGGGGAGGAAAAACTGTTTTTT	CTSTPPGTGEEKLFF
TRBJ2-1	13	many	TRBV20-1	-	TGCAGTGCTAGTGGGACACACTACAATGAGCAGTTCTTC	CSASGTHYNEQFF
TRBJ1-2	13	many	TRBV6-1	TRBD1	TGTGCCAGCACCCGGGACAGAAACTATGGCTACACCTTC	CASTRDRNYGYTF
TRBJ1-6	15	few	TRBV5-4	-	TGTGCCAGCAGCCTGGGAGGCCGCTATAATTCACCCCTCCACTTC	CASSLGGRYNSPLHF